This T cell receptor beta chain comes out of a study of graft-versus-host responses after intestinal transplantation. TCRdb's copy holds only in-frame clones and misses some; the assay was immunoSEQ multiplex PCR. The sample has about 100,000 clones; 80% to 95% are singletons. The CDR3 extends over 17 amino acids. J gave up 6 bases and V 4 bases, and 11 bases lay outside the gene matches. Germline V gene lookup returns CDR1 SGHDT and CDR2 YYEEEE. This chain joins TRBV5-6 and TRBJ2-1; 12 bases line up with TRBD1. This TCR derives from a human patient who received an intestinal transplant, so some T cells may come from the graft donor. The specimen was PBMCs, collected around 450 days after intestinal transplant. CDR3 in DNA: TGTGCCAGCAGCCCCCACTGGGACAGGGGGCTTTTCAATGAGCAGTTCTTC. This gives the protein CASSPHWDRGLFNEQFF.